These 29 T cell receptor beta chains share one sample of origin, sequenced in a study of regulatory T cells in long-lasting Graves disease. Time point reported: newly diagnosed GD, antithyroid drugs for less than 3 months. RNA isolated from PBMCs was used to make the TCR library. Building of the TCR beta libraries involved iRepertoire HTBI primers and Arm-PCR of CDR3 regions. TCRdb re-called the multiplex PCR reads through MiXCR, storing one row per CDR3 protein. This repertoire shows roughly 500,000 distinct CDR3 sequences, about 12% found once; its top ten account for about 8.9%. These data also formed part of another study, on T cells in Graves' hyperthyroidism and ophthalmopathy.

This specimen consisted of peripheral blood mononuclear cells (PBMCs), obtained at new diagnosis, from a patient treated with antithyroid drugs. These receptors were obtained from a woman in her twenties or thirties with Graves disease.

For this clonotype: A much bigger clone sits one base away, suggesting this may be a read error. V is TRBV27 and J is TRBJ2-1; D unclear. This CDR3 region has 13 residues. Germline-derived CDR1 and CDR2 are MNHEY and SMNVEV (reference sequence). CDR3 DNA sequence: TGTGCCAGCAGTTTATGGGGAAACAATAAGCAGTTCTTC. This codes for CASSLWGNNKQFF.

This clonotype was detected many times. The chain combines TRBV6-2 or TRBV6-3 with TRBJ1-6; D remains unclear. The CDR3 is 14 amino acids. Deletions cut 7 bases from V and 7 bases from J, with 14 bases between. CDR1 MNHEY and CDR2 SVGEGT come from the germline V gene. The CDR3 is CASTLGISNSPLHF. The CDR3 DNA is TGTGCCAGCACCTTGGGGATTTCGAATTCACCCCTCCACTTT.

Comment on this clonotype: One junction end disagrees with the germline gene, perhaps due to a read error. V and J are TRBV30 and TRBJ2-5; D might be TRBD1 or TRBD2, each matching 5 bases. This CDR3 region has 11 residues. The V gene's germline CDR1 is GTSNPN and CDR2 SVGIG (reference sequence). CDR3 sequence (DNA): TGTGCCTGGAGCGACGCCGGGGCCCCGGACTTC. It codes for CAWSDAGAPDF.

This clonotype was seen many times. This chain uses TRBV27 with TRBJ2-6, with a weak D call TRBD1 (6 bases). Germline V gene data show CDR1 as MNHEY and CDR2 as SMNVEV (reference sequence). The V end lost 0 bases, the J end lost 0 bases, and 18 bases lay between the germline ends. CDR3 size: 20 residues. CDR3 DNA: TGTGCCAGCAGTTTATCCGGACAGCGTTTGCCAGCCTCTGGGGCCAACGTCCTGACTTTC. It is translated as CASSLSGQRLPASGANVLTF.

Many counts were recorded for this clonotype. The chain carries TRBV7-2 and TRBJ2-7, with 10 bases lining up with TRBD1. Germline CDR1 is SGHTA and CDR2 is FQGNSA. J was trimmed by 0 bases and V by 5 bases; bases with no gene match: 4. This CDR3 is 15 amino acids long. This chain's CDR3 is CASSQGQGISYEQYF. As DNA, the CDR3 is TGTGCCAGCAGCCAGGGACAGGGGATCTCCTACGAGCAGTACTTC.

At least ten counts were recorded for this clonotype. This CDR3 reads CASSYPRPGLNTEAFF. The CDR3 coding sequence is TGTGCCAGCAGTTACCCCAGGCCAGGGTTGAACACTGAAGCTTTCTTT. This chain uses TRBV28 with TRBJ1-1; D perhaps matches TRBD1 (5 bases). The germline CDR1 and CDR2 sequences are MDHEN and SYDVKM. V was trimmed by 4 bases and J by 0 bases, leaving 15 bases between them. CDR3 length: 16 amino acids.

The table lists this clonotype with many counts. V gene TRBV12-3 or TRBV12-4 combines with J gene TRBJ1-1; D uncertain. The CDR3 contains 13 residues. Trimming shortened V by 3 bases and J by 8 bases, and 13 bases separated the two germline ends. The CDR3 loop is CASSFGSGLEAFF. Written as DNA, the CDR3 is TGTGCCAGCAGTTTCGGATCGGGCCTCGAAGCTTTCTTT.

This clonotype was seen many times. CDR3 amino acids: CASSLGAGYEQYF. The CDR3 nucleotides are TGTGCCAGCAGCTTGGGGGCGGGCTACGAGCAGTACTTC. This chain connects TRBV5-5 to TRBJ2-7, with TRBD2 as a possible D gene (5 bases). With 0 bases removed from V and 3 bases from J, the gap between germline ends came to 7 bases. This CDR3 contains 13 residues. The germline CDR1 and CDR2 sequences are SGHKS and YYEKEE (reference sequence).

This clonotype has more than one count but fewer than ten. CDR3 residues: CASSQWSGENYEQYF. DNA of the CDR3: TGTGCCAGCAGCCAATGGTCGGGGGAGAACTACGAGCAGTACTTC. This chain uses TRBV7-9 with TRBJ2-7; D is possibly TRBD2 (6 bases). Germline V CDR1 and CDR2: SEHNR, FQNEAQ (reference sequence). The V and J ends lost 5 bases and 3 bases respectively, with 17 bases between them. The CDR3 extends over 15 amino acids.

The sample holds many counts of this clonotype. This chain connects TRBV29-1 to TRBJ2-3, with D possibly matching TRBD2 (6 bases). The V gene's germline CDR1 is SQVTM and CDR2 ANQGSEA. V was clipped by 3 bases and J by 3 bases, with 7 bases between them. This CDR3 spans 12 amino acids. CDR3 in amino acids: CSVDAGTDTQYF. DNA for the CDR3: TGCAGCGTTGATGCGGGAACAGATACGCAGTATTTT.

This clonotype was recorded at least ten times. The V call is TRBV28, the J call TRBJ1-4; D is unclear. Deletions cut 7 bases from V and 8 bases from J, with 17 bases between. The CDR3 covers 14 residues. Germline V gene data show CDR1 as MDHEN and CDR2 as SYDVKM. For the CDR3, the DNA is TGTGCCAGCACTCTAGGGTTCTCATACGAAAAACTGTTTTTT. Protein sequence: CASTLGFSYEKLFF.

This clonotype has at least ten counts. The CDR3 here is CSAENQDGGLAGEPYEQYF. The CDR3 nucleotides are TGCAGTGCTGAGAACCAAGACGGGGGACTAGCGGGAGAACCCTACGAGCAGTACTTC. V gene TRBV20-1 combines with J gene TRBJ2-7; 14 nucleotides match TRBD2. The germline CDR1 and CDR2 sequences are DFQATT and SNEGSKA (reference sequence). The CDR3 is made up of 19 amino acids. The V segment lost 5 bases and the J segment 2 bases; nucleotides outside the gene matches: 17.

This clonotype has at least ten counts. The chain carries TRBV11-2 and TRBJ2-1, with D tentatively TRBD2 (6 bases). V was cut by 2 bases and J by 6 bases, with 17 bases left in between. The CDR3 sequence is 16 residues long. Germline V lookup: CDR1 SGHAT, CDR2 FQNNGV. The CDR3 DNA follows: TGTGCCAGCAGCTTAAAGGGTTCGGCGGGGCTCAATGAGCAGTTCTTC. Its protein is CASSLKGSAGLNEQFF.

The chain employs TRBV7-2 and TRBJ2-1; D is ambiguous. V lost 5 bases to trimming and J lost 13 bases, with 24 bases between them. This CDR3 spans 15 amino acids. The germline CDR1 and CDR2 sequences are SGHTA and FQGNSA. CDR3 DNA sequence: TGTACCAGCAGCCCGTTACCCTCGCAGGTTTCTAATCAGTTCTTC. Its protein is CTSSPLPSQVSNQFF.

This clonotype was detected ten times or more. The rearrangement uses TRBV9 and TRBJ1-5; the D gene is possibly TRBD1 (5 bases). Germline assignment: CDR1 SGDLS and CDR2 YYNGEE. V lost 0 bases and J lost 9, with 16 bases in between. The CDR3 is 15 amino acids. CDR3 bases: TGTGCCAGCAGCGTAGATCCCGGAGACAGTCGGCCCCAGCATTTT. The encoded protein is CASSVDPGDSRPQHF.

This clonotype has a count of ten or more. The rearrangement joins TRBV2 to TRBJ2-5; 8 nucleotides agree with TRBD2. CDR1 and CDR2 (germline): SNHLY, FYNNEI. Trimming took 5 bases from V and 4 from J; bases not matched to a gene: 9. There are 15 residues in the CDR3. The CDR3 reads CASSSVTGGGETQYF. DNA for the CDR3: TGTGCCAGCAGTTCGGTCACGGGAGGGGGAGAGACCCAGTACTTC.

Many counts were recorded for this clonotype. The J gene is TRBJ1-2, the V gene TRBV19; 7 bases are a match to TRBD1. The CDR3 covers 14 residues. The V segment lost 0 bases and the J segment 6 bases; nucleotides outside the gene matches: 4. Germline-derived CDR1 and CDR2 are LNHDA and SQIVND (reference sequence). In DNA, the CDR3 is TGTGCCAGTAGTATAGATGGGACAGTCGATGGCTACACCTTC. It codes for CASSIDGTVDGYTF.

This clonotype has a handful of counts. This chain uses TRBV11-3 with TRBJ2-1, with 11 bases fitting TRBD1. The CDR3 is 16 residues long. The V and J ends lost 5 bases and 7 bases, in that order; junction bases with no gene match: 10. Germline V CDR1 and CDR2: SGHNT, YENEEA. CDR3 sequence (DNA): TGTGCCAGCAGCCCAGACCGGGACAGGGGGATGAATGAGCAGTTCTTC. It yields the protein CASSPDRDRGMNEQFF.

As regards this clonotype: Given a much more abundant clone one base away, this may be a read error. V gene TRBV27 combines with J gene TRBJ2-1; D gene unclear. With 4 bases removed from V and 12 bases from J, the gap between germline ends came to 16 bases. Germline V CDR1 and CDR2: MNHEY, SMNVEV (reference sequence). This CDR3 contains 13 residues. The CDR3 nucleotides read TGTGCCAGCAGTTCCCCCCCTACTGGTGGGCAGTTCTTC. Residues: CASSSPPTGGQFF.

This clonotype was observed many times. This chain uses TRBV18 with TRBJ2-3; D ambiguous. The CDR3 contains 14 residues. V was pared by 3 bases and J by 0 bases, with 7 bases between. Looked up from germline, CDR1 is KGHSH and CDR2 is LQKENI. The CDR3 nucleotides are TGTGCCAGCTCACCGGCCACTAGCACAGATACGCAGTATTTT. Amino acids: CASSPATSTDTQYF.

This clonotype was found many times. V usage is TRBV2 and J usage is TRBJ2-3; unclear D gene. CDR3 length equals 11 residues. V dropped 4 bases and J dropped 7 bases, with 6 bases sitting between them. Germline assignment: CDR1 SNHLY and CDR2 FYNNEI. The DNA of the CDR3 is TGTGCCAGCAGTGCGTCGCATACGCAGTATTTT. Translation: CASSASHTQYF.

V usage is TRBV5-1 and J usage is TRBJ2-2; D could derive from TRBD1 or TRBD2 (6 bases each). V lost 4 bases and J lost 3, with 16 bases in between. The CDR3 contains 16 residues. Germline CDR1 is SGHRS and CDR2 is YFSETQ. CDR3 amino acids: CASSGEGGPYTGELFF. CDR3 bases: TGCGCCAGCAGCGGCGAGGGGGGCCCGTACACCGGGGAGCTGTTTTTT.

This clonotype occurred many times. The J gene is TRBJ2-4, the V gene TRBV29-1, with D possibly matching TRBD1 (5 bases). The CDR3 runs to 14 residues. The germline CDR1 and CDR2 sequences are SQVTM and ANQGSEA. Trimming stripped 4 bases from V and 9 bases from J, with 19 bases between. The CDR3 sequence: CSVVSWGIQSIQYF. The CDR3, as DNA: TGCAGCGTTGTTTCTTGGGGCATCCAATCCATTCAGTACTTC.

The sample holds a few counts of this clonotype. The chain joins TRBV15 to TRBJ2-1, with D possibly TRBD2 on 6 matching bases. V lost 1 base and J lost 13, with 14 bases in between. Germline V gene sequence: CDR1 LNHNV, CDR2 YYDKDF (reference sequence). The CDR3 is 13 amino acids. The CDR3 DNA follows: TGTGCCACCAGCAGAGTTCGGGGGAGTCTACAGTTCTTC. This codes for CATSRVRGSLQFF.

The rearrangement uses TRBV7-9 and TRBJ1-3; D unresolved. The CDR3 covers 13 residues. V shed 5 bases and J shed 3 bases, with 8 bases lying between them. Germline V gives CDR1 SEHNR, CDR2 FQNEAQ (reference sequence). The CDR3, as DNA: TGTGCCAGCAGCCTGTTAGATGGAAACACCATATATTTT. It yields the protein CASSLLDGNTIYF. Based on the CDR3 plus reference TRBV7-9 and TRBJ1-3, the full variable domain is DTGVSQNPRHKITKRGQNVTFRCDPISEHNRLYWYRQTLGQGPEFLTYFQNEAQLEKSRLLSDRFSAERPKGSFSTLEIQRTEQGDSAMYLCASSLLDGNTIYFGEGSWLTVV.

This clonotype was counted ten times or more. The chain uses TRBV7-2 and TRBJ2-3; D might be TRBD2 (5 bases). The length of the CDR3 is 15 residues. Trimming took 3 bases from V and 0 from J, leaving 10 bases between them. The germline V gene has CDR1 SGHTA and CDR2 FQGNSA. The CDR3 is CASSFVGGSTDTQYF. In DNA form, the CDR3 reads TGTGCCAGCAGCTTTGTCGGCGGGAGCACAGATACGCAGTATTTT. The variable domain in full, with the rest retrieved from reference TRBV7-2 and TRBJ2-3, is GAGVSQSPSNKVTEKGKDVELRCDPISGHTALYWYRQSLGQGLEFLIYFQGNSAPDKSGLPSDRFSAERTGGSVSTLTIQRTQQEDSAVYLCASSFVGGSTDTQYFGPGTRLTVL.

In this sample, this clonotype turned up a few times. This sequence may be a read error, since a much larger clone differs from it by one base. The chain is built from TRBV28 and TRBJ2-7; D might be TRBD1 (5 bases). Germline assignment: CDR1 MDHEN and CDR2 SYDVKM. Deletions cut 8 bases from V and 5 bases from J, with 28 bases between. The CDR3 totals 17 residues. CDR3 amino acids: CASGITPGARAAHEQYF. The CDR3 DNA reads as TGTGCCAGCGGAATCACCCCTGGGGCCCGGGCAGCCCACGAGCAGTACTTC. The full variable domain, in which reference TRBV28 and TRBJ2-7 provide the parts outside the CDR3, is DVKVTQSSRYLVKRTGEKVFLECVQDMDHENMFWYRQDPGLGLRLIYFSYDVKMKEKGDIPEGYSVSREKKERFSLILESASTNQTSMYLCASGITPGARAAHEQYFGPGTRLTVT.

This clonotype has just a few counts. The V call is TRBV7-9, the J call TRBJ2-1; D not certain. CDR1 is SEHNR, CDR2 FQNEAQ, per germline (reference sequence). The CDR3 length is 14 residues. Between the trimmed V and J ends, which lost 5 bases and 4 bases, there was a span of 12 bases. CDR3 loop: CASSPLLQYNEQFF. CDR3 DNA sequence: TGTGCCAGCAGCCCCTTGCTACAATACAATGAGCAGTTCTTC.

In this sample, this clonotype turned up many times. The chain employs TRBV29-1 and TRBJ2-1, with D possibly being TRBD2 (7 bases). With 2 bases removed from V and 9 bases from J, the gap between germline ends came to 17 bases. CDR1 is SQVTM and CDR2 is ANQGSEA in the germline V gene. The CDR3 is 14 residues long. The CDR3 reads CSVESGGLVGEQFF. CDR3 sequence (DNA): TGCAGCGTTGAATCCGGGGGGCTCGTAGGTGAGCAGTTCTTC.